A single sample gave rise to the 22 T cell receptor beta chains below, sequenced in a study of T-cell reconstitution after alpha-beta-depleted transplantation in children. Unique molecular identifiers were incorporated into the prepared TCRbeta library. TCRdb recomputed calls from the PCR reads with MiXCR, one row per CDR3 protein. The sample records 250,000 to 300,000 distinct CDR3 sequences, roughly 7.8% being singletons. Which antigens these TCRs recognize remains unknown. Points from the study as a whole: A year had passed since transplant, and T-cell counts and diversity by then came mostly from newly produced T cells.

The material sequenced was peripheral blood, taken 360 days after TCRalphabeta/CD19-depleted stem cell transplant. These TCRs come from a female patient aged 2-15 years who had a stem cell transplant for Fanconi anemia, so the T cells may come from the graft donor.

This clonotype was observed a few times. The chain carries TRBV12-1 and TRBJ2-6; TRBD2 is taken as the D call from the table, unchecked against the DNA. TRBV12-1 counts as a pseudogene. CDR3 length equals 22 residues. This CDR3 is CASSPPRSTRKGFWAGANVLTF. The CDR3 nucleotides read TGTGCCAGCAGCCCCCCGCGATCGACTAGAAAAGGTTTCTGGGCTGGGGCCAACGTCCTGACTTTC.

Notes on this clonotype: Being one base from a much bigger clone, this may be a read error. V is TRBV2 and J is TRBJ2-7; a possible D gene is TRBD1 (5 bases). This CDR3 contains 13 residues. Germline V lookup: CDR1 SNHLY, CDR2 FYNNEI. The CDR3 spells CASSQGFRYEPYF. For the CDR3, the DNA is TGTGCCAGCAGCCAGGGATTTAGGTACGAGCCGTACTTC. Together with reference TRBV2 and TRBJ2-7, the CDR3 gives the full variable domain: EPEVTQTPSHQVTQMGQEVILRCVPISNHLYFYWYRQILGQKVEFLVSFYNNEISEKSEIFDDQFSVERPDGSNFTLKIRSTKLEDSAMYFCASSQGFRYEPYFGPGTRLTVT.

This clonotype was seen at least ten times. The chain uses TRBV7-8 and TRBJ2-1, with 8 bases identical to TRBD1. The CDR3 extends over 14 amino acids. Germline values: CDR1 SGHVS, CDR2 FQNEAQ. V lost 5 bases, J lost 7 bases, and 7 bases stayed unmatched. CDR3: CASSPDRVMNEQFF. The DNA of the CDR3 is TGTGCCAGCAGCCCGGACAGGGTAATGAATGAGCAGTTCTTC.

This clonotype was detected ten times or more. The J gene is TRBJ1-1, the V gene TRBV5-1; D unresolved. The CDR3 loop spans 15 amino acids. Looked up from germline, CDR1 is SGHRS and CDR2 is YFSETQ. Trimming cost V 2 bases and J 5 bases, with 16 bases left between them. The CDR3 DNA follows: TGCGCCAGCAGCTTCCAGGCTGGGAAGGTAACTGAAGCTTTCTTT. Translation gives CASSFQAGKVTEAFF.

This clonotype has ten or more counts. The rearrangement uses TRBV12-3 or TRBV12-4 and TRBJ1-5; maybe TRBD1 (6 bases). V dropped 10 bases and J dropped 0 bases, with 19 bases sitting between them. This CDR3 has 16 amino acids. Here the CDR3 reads CATAGGSLYSNQPQHF. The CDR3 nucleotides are TGTGCCACCGCGGGGGGCTCTCTCTATAGCAATCAGCCCCAGCATTTT.

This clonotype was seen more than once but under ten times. CDR3 residues: CASSSFTQGSQVGNTEAFF. CDR3 nucleotide sequence: TGTGCCAGCAGCTCATTCACTCAGGGTAGTCAAGTCGGGAACACTGAAGCTTTCTTT. The V gene is TRBV5-4, the J gene TRBJ1-1, with a weak D call TRBD1 (5 bases). CDR3 length equals 19 residues. V lost 3 bases and J lost 1, with 25 bases in between. Germline lookup yields CDR1 SGHNT and CDR2 YYREEE (reference sequence).

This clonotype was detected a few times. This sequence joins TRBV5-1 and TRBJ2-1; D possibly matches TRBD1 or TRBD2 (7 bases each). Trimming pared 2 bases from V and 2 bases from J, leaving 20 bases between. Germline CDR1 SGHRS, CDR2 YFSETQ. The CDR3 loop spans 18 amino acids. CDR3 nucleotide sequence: TGCGCCAGCAGCTTCCCGTGGCAGGGGGGGGCGGCCTACAATGAGCAGTTCTTC. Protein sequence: CASSFPWQGGAAYNEQFF.

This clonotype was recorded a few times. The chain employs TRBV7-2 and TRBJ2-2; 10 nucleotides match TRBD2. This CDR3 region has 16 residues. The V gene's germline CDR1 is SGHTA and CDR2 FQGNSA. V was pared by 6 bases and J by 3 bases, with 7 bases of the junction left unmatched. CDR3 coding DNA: TGTGCCAGCAGAACTCCGGGACTAGCGTACACCGGGGAGCTGTTTTTT. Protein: CASRTPGLAYTGELFF.

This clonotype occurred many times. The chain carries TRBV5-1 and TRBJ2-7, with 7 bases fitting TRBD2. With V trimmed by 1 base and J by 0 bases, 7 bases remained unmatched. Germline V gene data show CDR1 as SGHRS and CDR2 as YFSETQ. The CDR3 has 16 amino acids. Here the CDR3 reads CASSLSSGTSSYEQYF. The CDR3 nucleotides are TGCGCCAGCAGCTTGTCGAGCGGGACGAGCTCCTACGAGCAGTACTTC.

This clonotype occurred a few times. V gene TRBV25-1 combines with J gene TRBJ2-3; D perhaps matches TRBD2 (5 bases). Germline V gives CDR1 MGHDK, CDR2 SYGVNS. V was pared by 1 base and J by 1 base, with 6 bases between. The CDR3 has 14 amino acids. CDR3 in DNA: TGTGCCAGCAGTGAATGGCGGGGCACAGATACGCAGTATTTT. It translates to CASSEWRGTDTQYF.

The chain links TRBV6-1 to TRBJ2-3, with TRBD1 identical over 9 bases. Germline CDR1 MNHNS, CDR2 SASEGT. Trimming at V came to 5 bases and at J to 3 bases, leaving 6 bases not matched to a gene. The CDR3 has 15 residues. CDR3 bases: TGTGCCAGCAGTCAGTACAGGGGGCTAACAGATACGCAGTATTTT. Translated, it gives CASSQYRGLTDTQYF.

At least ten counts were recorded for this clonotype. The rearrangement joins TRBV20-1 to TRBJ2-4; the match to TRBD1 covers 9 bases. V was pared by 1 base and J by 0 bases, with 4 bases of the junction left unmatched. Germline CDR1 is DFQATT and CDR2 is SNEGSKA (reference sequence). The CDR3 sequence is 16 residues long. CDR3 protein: CSARVQGARAKNIQYF. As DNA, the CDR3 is TGCAGTGCTAGAGTACAGGGGGCAAGAGCCAAAAACATTCAGTACTTC.

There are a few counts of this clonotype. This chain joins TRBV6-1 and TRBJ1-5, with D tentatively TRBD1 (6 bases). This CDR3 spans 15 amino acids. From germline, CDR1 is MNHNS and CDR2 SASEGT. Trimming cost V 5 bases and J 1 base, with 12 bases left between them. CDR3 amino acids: CASSPGQTSNQPQHF. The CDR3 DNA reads TGTGCCAGCAGTCCCGGACAGACGAGCAATCAGCCCCAGCATTTT.

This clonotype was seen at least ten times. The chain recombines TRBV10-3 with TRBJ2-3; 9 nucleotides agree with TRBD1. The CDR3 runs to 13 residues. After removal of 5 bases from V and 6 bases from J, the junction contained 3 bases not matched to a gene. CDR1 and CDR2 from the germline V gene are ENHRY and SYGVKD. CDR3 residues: CAISRTGEDTQYF. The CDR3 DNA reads TGTGCCATCAGTAGGACAGGGGAGGATACGCAGTATTTT.

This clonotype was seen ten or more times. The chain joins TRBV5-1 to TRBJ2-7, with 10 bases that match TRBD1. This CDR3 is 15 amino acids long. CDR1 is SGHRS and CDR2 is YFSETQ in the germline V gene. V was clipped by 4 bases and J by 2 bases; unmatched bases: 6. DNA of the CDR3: TGCGCCAGCAGCACCGGGGGGACAGGGGCCTACGAGCAGTACTTC. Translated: CASSTGGTGAYEQYF.

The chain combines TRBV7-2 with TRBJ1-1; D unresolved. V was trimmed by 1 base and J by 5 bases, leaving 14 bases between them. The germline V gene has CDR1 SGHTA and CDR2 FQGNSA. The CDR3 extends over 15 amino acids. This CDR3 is CASSLGGPRETEAFF. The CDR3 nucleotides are TGTGCCAGCAGCTTAGGGGGTCCTAGGGAAACTGAAGCTTTCTTT. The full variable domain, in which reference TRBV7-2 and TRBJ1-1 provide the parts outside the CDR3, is GAGVSQSPSNKVTEKGKDVELRCDPISGHTALYWYRQSLGQGLEFLIYFQGNSAPDKSGLPSDRFSAERTGGSVSTLTIQRTQQEDSAVYLCASSLGGPRETEAFFGQGTRLTVV.

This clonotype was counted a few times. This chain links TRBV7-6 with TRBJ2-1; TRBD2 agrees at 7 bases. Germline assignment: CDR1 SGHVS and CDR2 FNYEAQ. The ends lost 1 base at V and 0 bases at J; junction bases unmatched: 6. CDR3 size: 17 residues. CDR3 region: CASSLERGVSSYNEQFF. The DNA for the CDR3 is TGTGCCAGCAGCTTAGAGCGGGGAGTCAGCTCCTACAATGAGCAGTTCTTC.

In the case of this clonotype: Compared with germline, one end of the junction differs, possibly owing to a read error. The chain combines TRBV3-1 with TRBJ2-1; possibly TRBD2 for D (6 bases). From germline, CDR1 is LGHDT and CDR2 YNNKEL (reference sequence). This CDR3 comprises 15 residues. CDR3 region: CASNKARDSHNEQFF. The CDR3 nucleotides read TGTGCCAGCAACAAAGCCCGGGACTCCCACAATGAGCAGTTCTTC.

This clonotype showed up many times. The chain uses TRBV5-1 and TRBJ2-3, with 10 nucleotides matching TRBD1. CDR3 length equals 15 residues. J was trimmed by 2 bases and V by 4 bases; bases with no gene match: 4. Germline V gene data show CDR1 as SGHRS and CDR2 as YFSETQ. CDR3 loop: CASSVGTGVTDTQYF. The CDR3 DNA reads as TGCGCCAGCAGCGTAGGGACAGGGGTCACAGATACGCAGTATTTT. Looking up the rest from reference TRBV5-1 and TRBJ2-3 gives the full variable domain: KAGVTQTPRYLIKTRGQQVTLSCSPISGHRSVSWYQQTPGQGLQFLFEYFSETQRNKGNFPGRFSGRQFSNSRSEMNVSTLELGDSALYLCASSVGTGVTDTQYFGPGTRLTVL.

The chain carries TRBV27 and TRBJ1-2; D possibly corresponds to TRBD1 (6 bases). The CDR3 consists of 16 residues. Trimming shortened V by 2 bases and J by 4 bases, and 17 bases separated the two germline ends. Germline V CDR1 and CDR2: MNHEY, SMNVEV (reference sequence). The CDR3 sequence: CASSLRGGPAIYGYTF. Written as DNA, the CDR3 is TGTGCCAGCAGTTTAAGGGGGGGCCCAGCAATCTATGGCTACACCTTC.

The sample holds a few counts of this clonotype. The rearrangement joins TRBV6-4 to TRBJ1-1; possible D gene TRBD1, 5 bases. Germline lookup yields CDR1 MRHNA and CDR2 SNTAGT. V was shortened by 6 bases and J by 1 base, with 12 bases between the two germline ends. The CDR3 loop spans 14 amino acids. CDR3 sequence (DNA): TGTGCCAGCAGAGACGGGACGAAGAACACTGAAGCTTTCTTT. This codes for CASRDGTKNTEAFF.

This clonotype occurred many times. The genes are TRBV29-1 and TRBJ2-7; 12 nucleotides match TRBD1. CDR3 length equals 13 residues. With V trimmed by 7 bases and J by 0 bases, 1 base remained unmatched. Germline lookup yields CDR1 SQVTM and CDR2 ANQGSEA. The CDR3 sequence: CSAGQGASYEQYF. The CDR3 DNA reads TGCAGCGCGGGACAGGGGGCCTCCTACGAGCAGTACTTC.